This is a list of T cell receptor beta chains from one sample in a study of T cell responses to AZD1222 COVID-19 vaccine. Sequencing used immunoSEQ multiplex PCR; TCRdb keeps in-frame clones, though not all of them. Seen here are more than 100,000 clones, about 92% observed once, and the top ten hold less than 6%. The sample consisted of peripheral blood, taken 28 days after the second AZD1222 dose. The receptors were gathered from an adult who received the AZD1222 COVID-19 vaccine. Each CDR3 is given with its conserved first and last residue. Fields, in order: clone size, D gene, J gene, V gene, CDR3 DNA, CDR3 protein. The D gene is left open where the match is weak. Clone size is shown for a subset of rows, as once, few, many or a class of expanded clone.

size: -; D: -; J: TRBJ2-5; V: TRBV30; DNA: TGTGCCTGGAGTCGGGTCGCGGGAAGCCAAGAGACCCAGTACTTC; CDR3: CAWSRVAGSQETQYF
size: -; D: TRBD1; J: TRBJ2-5; V: TRBV5-1; DNA: TGCGCCAGCAGCGGCCGGACAGGGGCGGGGGAGACCCAGTACTTC; CDR3: CASSGRTGAGETQYF
size: -; D: TRBD2; J: TRBJ2-7; V: TRBV7-2; DNA: TGTGCCAGCAGCCCGGGGGGGGGATACTACGAGCAGTACTTC; CDR3: CASSPGGGYYEQYF
size: -; D: TRBD1; J: TRBJ1-2; V: TRBV18; DNA: TGTGCCAGCTCACTCTCTGCACAGGGGAGCTACACCTTC; CDR3: CASSLSAQGSYTF
size: -; D: TRBD1; J: TRBJ2-5; V: TRBV19; DNA: TGTGCCAGTTCTTTCCAGGGGGCGTCCTCGGAGACCCAGTACTTC; CDR3: CASSFQGASSETQYF
size: -; D: TRBD2; J: TRBJ2-1; V: TRBV19; DNA: TGTGCCAGTAGTATTGGGTCTGGGGGAGGGGATGAGCAGTTCTTC; CDR3: CASSIGSGGGDEQFF
size: -; D: TRBD1; J: TRBJ2-1; V: TRBV29-1; DNA: TGCAGCTCCGGACAGGGGACCCGCAATGAGCAGTTCTTC; CDR3: CSSGQGTRNEQFF
size: -; D: -; J: TRBJ2-7; V: TRBV30; DNA: TGTGCCTGGAGCCCAGCGAGCTACGAGCAGTACTTC; CDR3: CAWSPASYEQYF
size: -; D: TRBD1; J: TRBJ1-4; V: TRBV3-1/TRBV3-2; DNA: TGTGCCAGCAGCCAGCGGACAGGGGGCCCTAATGAAAAACTGTTTTTT; CDR3: CASSQRTGGPNEKLFF
size: -; D: -; J: TRBJ1-5; V: TRBV19; DNA: TGTGCCAGTAGTATCCCCCCAAATCAGCCCCAGCATTTT; CDR3: CASSIPPNQPQHF
size: -; D: TRBD2; J: TRBJ2-7; V: TRBV27; DNA: TGTGCCAGCAGCCGGAGGACTAGCGGGAGGACTAGCTACGAGCAGTACTTC; CDR3: CASSRRTSGRTSYEQYF
size: -; D: -; J: TRBJ1-2; V: TRBV29-1; DNA: TGCAGCGTTGATCCGGGTTACGCTGCGGGCTACACCTTC; CDR3: CSVDPGYAAGYTF
size: -; D: -; J: TRBJ1-4; V: TRBV3-1/TRBV3-2; DNA: TGTGCCAGCAGCCAAGAAATGGTCAAAAAGAAACTGTTTTTT; CDR3: CASSQEMVKKKLFF
size: -; D: TRBD2; J: TRBJ2-5; V: TRBV6-5; DNA: TGTGCCAGCAGCGTACTAGCGGGGGGCCAAGAGACCCAGTACTTC; CDR3: CASSVLAGGQETQYF
size: -; D: -; J: TRBJ1-1; V: TRBV19; DNA: TGTGCCAGTAGTCTCAGGACAAGCCGGAACACTGAAGCTTTCTTT; CDR3: CASSLRTSRNTEAFF
size: -; D: TRBD1; J: TRBJ1-1; V: TRBV9; DNA: TGTGCCAGCAGCGGACCAGGGGGCCCAGAGGCTTTCTTT; CDR3: CASSGPGGPEAFF
size: -; D: TRBD1; J: TRBJ1-1; V: TRBV6-5; DNA: TGTGCCAGCCCTCGTCCCGGGACAGGGACTGAAGCTTTCTTT; CDR3: CASPRPGTGTEAFF
size: -; D: TRBD1; J: TRBJ1-1; V: TRBV7-9; DNA: TGTGCCAGCAGCCCCTGGACAGGGGGCACTGAAGCTTTCTTT; CDR3: CASSPWTGGTEAFF
size: -; D: -; J: TRBJ2-2; V: TRBV18; DNA: TGTGCCAGCTCATCCGTGAGGGGCAGCTGGAACACCGGGGAGCTGTTTTTT; CDR3: CASSSVRGSWNTGELFF
size: few; D: -; J: TRBJ2-1; V: TRBV7-9; DNA: TGTGCCAGCAGCCCAAAATTCAGCATGGGGAATGAGCAGTTCTTC; CDR3: CASSPKFSMGNEQFF
size: -; D: TRBD2; J: TRBJ2-7; V: TRBV6-2/TRBV6-3; DNA: TGTGCCAGCAGTTACCTAAGCGGGATTCCCTCCTACGAGCAGTACTTC; CDR3: CASSYLSGIPSYEQYF
size: -; D: TRBD2; J: TRBJ2-5; V: TRBV6-2/TRBV6-3; DNA: TGTGCCAGCAGTTACGTCCTAGCGGGTTTTCAAGAGACCCAGTACTTC; CDR3: CASSYVLAGFQETQYF
size: -; D: -; J: TRBJ2-2; V: TRBV5-1; DNA: TGCGCCAGCAGCTTGCCCGGGACGAACACCGGGGAGCTGTTTTTT; CDR3: CASSLPGTNTGELFF
size: once; D: -; J: TRBJ1-6; V: TRBV3-1/TRBV3-2; DNA: TGTGCCGCGGGGGGACCGAATAATTCACCCCTCCACTTT; CDR3: CAAGGPNNSPLHF
size: -; D: -; J: TRBJ2-7; V: TRBV3-1/TRBV3-2; DNA: TGTGCCAGCAGCCAACTCCGAAGCTACGAGCAGTACTTC; CDR3: CASSQLRSYEQYF
size: few; D: TRBD1; J: TRBJ2-5; V: TRBV5-1; DNA: TGCGCCAGCAGCCCGGACAGGGTGGTGAGGGAGACCCAGTACTTC; CDR3: CASSPDRVVRETQYF
size: -; D: -; J: TRBJ2-2; V: TRBV28; DNA: TGTGCCAGCAGTCGGGCGGCGAACACCGGGGAGCTGTTTTTT; CDR3: CASSRAANTGELFF
size: -; D: -; J: TRBJ2-1; V: TRBV11-2; DNA: TGTGCCAGCAGCTTGTCCGCCTCCTACAATGAGCAGTTCTTC; CDR3: CASSLSASYNEQFF
size: -; D: -; J: TRBJ2-2; V: TRBV2; DNA: TGTGCCAGCAATAAACAGGTCACCGGGGAGCTGTTTTTT; CDR3: CASNKQVTGELFF
size: -; D: -; J: TRBJ2-2; V: TRBV14; DNA: TGTGCCAGCAGCCAAGATCCTCTTTACACCTACACCGGGGAGCTGTTTTTT; CDR3: CASSQDPLYTYTGELFF
size: -; D: -; J: TRBJ2-3; V: TRBV7-2; DNA: TGTGCCAGCAGCTTAGTGGTGGGGGATACGCAGTATTTT; CDR3: CASSLVVGDTQYF
size: -; D: -; J: TRBJ1-1; V: TRBV6-5; DNA: TGTGCCAGCAGTTACTCATTGGGGCTCGACACTGAAGCTTTCTTT; CDR3: CASSYSLGLDTEAFF
size: -; D: -; J: TRBJ1-3; V: TRBV27; DNA: TGTGCCAGCAGGCCAACAGCTGGAAACACCATATATTTT; CDR3: CASRPTAGNTIYF
size: -; D: -; J: TRBJ1-1; V: TRBV6-1; DNA: TGTGCCAGCAGTGAAGAAGGCGGCACTGAAGCTTTCTTT; CDR3: CASSEEGGTEAFF
size: -; D: TRBD2; J: TRBJ2-5; V: TRBV19; DNA: TGTGCCAGTAGGGGTAGCGGGCGAGAGACCCAGTACTTC; CDR3: CASRGSGRETQYF
size: few; D: -; J: TRBJ1-3; V: TRBV7-6; DNA: TGTGCCAGCAGGCCCCTGGGGGTCTCTGGAAACACCATATATTTT; CDR3: CASRPLGVSGNTIYF
size: -; D: -; J: TRBJ1-5; V: TRBV6-2/TRBV6-3; DNA: TGTGCCAGCAGCCTAGGCGTCGGTAGGAATCAGCCCCAGCATTTT; CDR3: CASSLGVGRNQPQHF
size: -; D: -; J: TRBJ1-1; V: TRBV7-9; DNA: TGTGCCAGCAGCTTAGATTTCGGGCCTGAAGCTTTCTTT; CDR3: CASSLDFGPEAFF
size: once; D: TRBD2; J: TRBJ2-1; V: TRBV19; DNA: TGTGCCAGTGGCACTAGCGGGGGGGGAGGGAATGAGCAGTTCTTC; CDR3: CASGTSGGGGNEQFF
size: -; D: -; J: TRBJ1-2; V: TRBV5-6; DNA: TGTGCCAGCAGCTTCCCAGGGTGGAATGGCTACACCTTC; CDR3: CASSFPGWNGYTF
size: once; D: -; J: TRBJ1-3; V: TRBV6-5; DNA: TGTGCCAGCAGGAGCCAGGGAAACACCATATATTTT; CDR3: CASRSQGNTIYF
size: -; D: -; J: TRBJ1-1; V: TRBV7-2; DNA: TGTGCCAGCAGCTTCGGGGGGCTGAACACTGAAGCTTTCTTT; CDR3: CASSFGGLNTEAFF
size: once; D: TRBD2; J: TRBJ2-1; V: TRBV7-2; DNA: TGTGCCAGCAGCTGGGGCGGGGGACGGAATGAGCAGTTCTTC; CDR3: CASSWGGGRNEQFF
size: few; D: -; J: TRBJ1-2; V: TRBV11-2; DNA: TGTGCCAGCAGCTCGAACGGGCATGGCTACACCTTC; CDR3: CASSSNGHGYTF
size: -; D: -; J: TRBJ2-7; V: TRBV2; DNA: TGTGCCAGCAATCGGGACTCCTACGAGCAGTACTTC; CDR3: CASNRDSYEQYF